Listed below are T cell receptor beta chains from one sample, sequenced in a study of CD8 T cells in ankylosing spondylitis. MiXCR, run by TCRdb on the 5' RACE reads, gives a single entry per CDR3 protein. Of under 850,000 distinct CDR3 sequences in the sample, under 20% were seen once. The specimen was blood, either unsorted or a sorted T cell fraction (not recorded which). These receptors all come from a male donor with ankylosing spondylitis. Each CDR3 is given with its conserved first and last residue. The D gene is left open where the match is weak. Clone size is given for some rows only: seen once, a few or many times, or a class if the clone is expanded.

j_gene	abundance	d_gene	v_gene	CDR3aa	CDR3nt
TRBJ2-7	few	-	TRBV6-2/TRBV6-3	CASSGGVDREQYF	TGTGCCAGCAGTGGGGGTGTGGACCGGGAGCAGTACTTC
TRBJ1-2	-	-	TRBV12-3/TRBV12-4	CASSLDGQLGYTF	TGTGCCAGCAGTTTAGATGGTCAGCTTGGCTACACCTTC
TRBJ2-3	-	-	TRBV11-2	CASSYRALGPDTQYF	TGTGCCAGCAGCTACCGGGCCCTCGGACCAGATACGCAGTATTTT
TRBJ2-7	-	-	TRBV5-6	CASSFYGGTSYEQYF	TGTGCCAGCAGCTTCTACGGGGGCACGTCCTACGAGCAGTACTTC
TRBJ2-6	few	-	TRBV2	CASSEAGPEANVLTF	TGTGCCAGCAGTGAAGCGGGGCCGGAGGCCAACGTCCTGACTTTC
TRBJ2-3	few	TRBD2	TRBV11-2	CASRLGGSTLSKADTQYF	TGTGCCAGCAGACTGGGCGGGAGTACCCTCTCCAAGGCAGATACGCAGTATTTT
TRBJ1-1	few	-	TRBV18	CASSPAGRGGGGGGAEAFF	TGTGCCAGCTCACCAGCCGGACGGGGGGGAGGTGGTGGTGGTGCTGAAGCTTTCTTT
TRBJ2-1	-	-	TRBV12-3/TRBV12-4	CASSYQGVYNEQFF	TGTGCCAGCAGTTATCAGGGAGTCTACAATGAGCAGTTCTTC
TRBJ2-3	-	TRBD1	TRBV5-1	CASSLMAGTGQNTQYF	TGCGCCAGCAGCTTGATGGCGGGGACAGGGCAAAATACGCAGTATTTT
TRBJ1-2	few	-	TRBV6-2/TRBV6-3	CASSYQGRKPNYGYTF	TGTGCCAGCAGTTACCAGGGGCGGAAGCCTAACTATGGCTACACCTTC
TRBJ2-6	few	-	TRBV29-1	CSVISGANVLTF	TGCAGCGTAATCTCTGGGGCCAACGTCCTGACTTTC
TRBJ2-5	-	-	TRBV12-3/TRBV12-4	CASRLLAGEETQYF	TGTGCCAGCAGGTTACTAGCAGGTGAAGAGACCCAGTACTTC
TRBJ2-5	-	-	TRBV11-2	CASSLVRSQETQYF	TGTGCCAGCAGCTTAGTTCGCAGTCAAGAGACCCAGTACTTC
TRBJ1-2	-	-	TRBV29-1	CSDEGGDGYTF	TGCAGCGACGAAGGAGGTGATGGCTACACCTTC
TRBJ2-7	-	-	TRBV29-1	CSVEFPADPGTYEQYF	TGCAGCGTTGAGTTCCCCGCAGACCCCGGGACCTACGAGCAGTACTTC
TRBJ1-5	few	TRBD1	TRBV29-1	CSVSSTGSSNQPQHF	TGCAGCGTCTCATCGACAGGGTCAAGCAATCAGCCCCAGCATTTT
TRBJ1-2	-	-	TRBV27	CASSPAGKGNYGYTF	TGTGCCAGCAGTCCTGCGGGGAAGGGAAACTATGGCTACACCTTC
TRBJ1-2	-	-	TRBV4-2	CASSQEQVAANYGYTF	TGTGCCAGCAGCCAAGAGCAAGTGGCGGCCAACTATGGCTACACCTTC
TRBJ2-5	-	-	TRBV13	CASSFETGYQETQYF	TGTGCCAGCAGCTTCGAGACAGGCTATCAAGAGACCCAGTACTTC
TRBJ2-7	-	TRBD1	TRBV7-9	CASSMGQGGYEQYF	TGTGCCAGCAGCATGGGACAGGGAGGGTACGAGCAGTACTTC
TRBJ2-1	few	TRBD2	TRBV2	CASSELASGESNEQFF	TGTGCCAGCAGTGAACTAGCTAGCGGGGAGTCGAATGAGCAGTTCTTC
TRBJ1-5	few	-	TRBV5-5	CASSLARMDSNQPQHF	TGTGCCAGCAGCTTGGCCCGGATGGACAGCAATCAGCCCCAGCATTTT
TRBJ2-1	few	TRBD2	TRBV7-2	CASSLGTSSAGEQFF	TGTGCCAGCAGCTTGGGGACTAGTTCGGCGGGTGAGCAGTTCTTC
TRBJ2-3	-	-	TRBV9	CASSVGGGETDTQYF	TGTGCCAGCAGCGTAGGGGGAGGTGAGACAGATACGCAGTATTTT
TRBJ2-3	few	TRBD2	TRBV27	CASGPTSGVIDTQYF	TGTGCCAGCGGACCGACTAGCGGGGTAATAGATACGCAGTATTTT
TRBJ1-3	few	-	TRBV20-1	CSAISGGTGNTIYF	TGCAGTGCTATTTCCGGGGGAACTGGAAACACCATATATTTT
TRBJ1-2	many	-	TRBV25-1	CASSGEEGRWYGYTF	TGTGCCAGCAGTGGAGAGGAGGGTAGATGGTATGGCTACACCTTC
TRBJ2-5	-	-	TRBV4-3	CASSQDSGLPDQETQYF	TGCGCCAGCAGCCAAGATAGTGGGCTGCCGGACCAAGAGACCCAGTACTTC
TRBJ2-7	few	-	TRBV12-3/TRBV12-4	CASSLSKVYEQYF	TGTGCCAGCAGTTTATCGAAGGTCTACGAGCAGTACTTC
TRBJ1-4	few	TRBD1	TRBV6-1	CASRETGRREKLFF	TGTGCCAGCAGAGAGACAGGGAGGAGGGAAAAACTGTTTTTT
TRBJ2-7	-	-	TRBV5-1	CASSQEGDISYEQYF	TGCGCCAGCAGTCAGGAAGGGGATATCTCCTACGAGCAGTACTTC
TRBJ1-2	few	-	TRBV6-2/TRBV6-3	CASSRDFLNYGYTF	TGTGCCAGCAGTCGGGACTTCTTAAACTATGGCTACACCTTC
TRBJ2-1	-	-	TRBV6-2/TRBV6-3	CAIRGSSYNEQFF	TGTGCCATACGGGGGAGCTCCTACAATGAGCAGTTCTTC
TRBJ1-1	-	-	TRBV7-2	CASSLKHEAFF	TGTGCCAGCAGCTTAAAACACGAAGCTTTCTTT
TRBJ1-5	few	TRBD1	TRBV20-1	CSAQEGQGGVRNQPQHF	TGCAGTGCCCAGGAGGGACAGGGGGGAGTCCGCAATCAGCCCCAGCATTTT
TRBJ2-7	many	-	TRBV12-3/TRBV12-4	CASSSTYEQYF	TGTGCCAGCAGTTCCACCTACGAGCAGTACTTC
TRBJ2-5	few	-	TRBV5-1	CASSLLNQETQYF	TGCGCCAGCAGCTTGTTAAATCAAGAGACCCAGTACTTC
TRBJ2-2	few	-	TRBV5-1	CASSPLVEGTNTGELFF	TGCGCCAGCAGCCCCCTCGTGGAAGGCACGAACACCGGGGAGCTGTTTTTT
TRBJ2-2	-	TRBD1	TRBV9	CASSPLTGPTGELFF	TGTGCCAGCAGCCCCTTGACAGGGCCCACCGGGGAGCTGTTTTTT
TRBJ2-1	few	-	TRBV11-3	CASSSTRGDSYNEQFF	TGTGCCAGCAGCTCGACTCGGGGAGACTCCTACAATGAGCAGTTCTTC
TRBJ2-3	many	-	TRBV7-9	CASSWDTDTQYF	TGTGCCAGCAGCTGGGACACAGATACGCAGTATTTT
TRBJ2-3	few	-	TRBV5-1	CASSSTRGASTDTQYF	TGCGCCAGCAGCTCCACCCGGGGGGCAAGCACAGATACGCAGTATTTT
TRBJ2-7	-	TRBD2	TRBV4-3	CASSQDIGVAGSYEQYF	TGCGCCAGCAGCCAAGATATTGGAGTAGCGGGATCCTACGAGCAGTACTTC
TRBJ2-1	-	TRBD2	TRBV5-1	CASRPLSGGPVNEQFF	TGCGCCAGCAGGCCGCTGTCGGGGGGGCCTGTAAATGAGCAGTTCTTC
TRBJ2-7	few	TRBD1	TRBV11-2	CASSLDWGDRDEQYF	TGTGCCAGCAGCTTAGATTGGGGGGACAGGGACGAGCAGTACTTC
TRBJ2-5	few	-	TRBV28	CASSLVQGETQYF	TGTGCCAGCAGTTTAGTTCAAGGGGAGACCCAGTACTTC
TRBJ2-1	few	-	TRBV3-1	CASSPGVGEQFF	TGTGCCAGCAGCCCCGGGGTAGGGGAGCAGTTCTTC
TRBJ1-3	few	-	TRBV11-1	CASSRSGLLGKSGNTIYF	TGTGCCAGCAGCCGTTCGGGACTGTTGGGGAAATCTGGAAACACCATATATTTT
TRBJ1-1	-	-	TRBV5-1	CASSSTLGGTEAFF	TGCGCCAGCAGCTCTACTCTAGGGGGCACTGAAGCTTTCTTT
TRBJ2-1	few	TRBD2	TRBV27	CASSISPGTSFNEQFF	TGTGCCAGCAGTATTTCACCCGGGACTAGCTTCAATGAGCAGTTCTTC
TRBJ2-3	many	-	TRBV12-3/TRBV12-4	CASMQDSRDTQYF	TGTGCCAGCATGCAGGACAGCCGTGATACGCAGTATTTT
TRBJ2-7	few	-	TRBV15	CATSRVISYEQYF	TGTGCCACCAGCAGAGTCATTTCCTACGAGCAGTACTTC
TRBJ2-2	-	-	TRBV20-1	CSARAAHGYTGELFF	TGCAGTGCTAGAGCGGCACACGGGTACACCGGGGAGCTGTTTTTT
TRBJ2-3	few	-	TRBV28	CASRNPADTQYF	TGTGCCAGCAGAAACCCCGCAGATACGCAGTATTTT
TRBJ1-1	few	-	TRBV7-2	CASNDGRLNTEAFF	TGTGCCAGCAATGATGGGAGGTTGAACACTGAAGCTTTCTTT
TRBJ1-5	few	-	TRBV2	CASSDMGRQPQHF	TGTGCCAGCAGTGACATGGGGCGTCAGCCCCAGCATTTT
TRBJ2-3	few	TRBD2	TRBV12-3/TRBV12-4	CASSPIHGGGASGDTQYF	TGTGCCAGCAGCCCTATTCACGGCGGGGGGGCCTCAGGAGATACGCAGTATTTT